Listed below are T cell receptor beta chains from one sample, sequenced in a study of regulatory T cells in long-lasting Graves disease. TCRdb reprocessed the multiplex PCR reads with MiXCR, giving one entry per CDR3 protein. This table has around 400,000 distinct CDR3 sequences, about 25% appearing once. Sequenced here: peripheral blood mononuclear cells (PBMCs), sampled when the disease was refractory, from a patient treated with antithyroid drugs. These receptors came from a female donor with Graves disease. CDR3s include the opening cysteine and the closing phenylalanine or tryptophan. The D gene is left open where the match is weak. For some rows the clone size is stated as once, few or many, or as a class when expanded; others skip it.

TRBV3-1	TRBJ1-6	NA	NA	CASKDTGPLNSPLHF	TGTGCCAGCAAGGACACCGGACCCTTAAATTCACCCCTCCACTTT
TRBV6-2/TRBV6-3	TRBJ1-2	NA	NA	CASSDLGVGYTF	TGTGCCAGCAGTGACCTAGGGGTCGGCTACACCTTC
TRBV28	TRBJ2-3	TRBD2	many	CASGSSGRPSTDTQYF	TGTGCCAGCGGCTCTAGCGGTAGACCTAGCACAGATACGCAGTATTTT
TRBV15	TRBJ1-5	NA	NA	CATSRAPWGGSGNQPQHF	TGTGCCACCAGCAGAGCTCCCTGGGGGGGATCGGGCAATCAGCCCCAGCATTTT
TRBV7-3	TRBJ2-2	NA	few	CASSLGGADTGELFF	TGTGCCAGCAGCTTAGGGGGGGCGGACACCGGGGAGCTGTTTTTT
TRBV28	TRBJ2-1	NA	NA	CASSSILAFNEQFF	TGTGCCAGCAGTTCCATTCTTGCCTTTAATGAGCAGTTCTTC
TRBV28	TRBJ2-7	NA	many	CASSRQVYEQYF	TGTGCCAGCAGCCGACAAGTCTACGAGCAGTACTTC
TRBV19	TRBJ2-4	NA	few	CASSTPGLGTHLAKNIQYF	TGTGCCAGTAGTACCCCGGGTCTGGGAACTCATCTAGCCAAAAACATTCAGTACTTC
TRBV7-8	TRBJ2-6	NA	many	CASSLLTGTSGANVLTF	TGTGCCAGCAGCTTACTTACGGGAACTAGTGGGGCCAACGTCCTGACTTTC
TRBV6-1	TRBJ2-7	TRBD2	NA	CASRAPGGRDEQYF	TGTGCCAGCAGGGCCCCTGGCGGGAGGGACGAGCAGTACTTC
TRBV7-3	TRBJ2-2	NA	few	CASSPHPGELFF	TGTGCCAGCAGCCCCCACCCCGGGGAGCTGTTTTTT